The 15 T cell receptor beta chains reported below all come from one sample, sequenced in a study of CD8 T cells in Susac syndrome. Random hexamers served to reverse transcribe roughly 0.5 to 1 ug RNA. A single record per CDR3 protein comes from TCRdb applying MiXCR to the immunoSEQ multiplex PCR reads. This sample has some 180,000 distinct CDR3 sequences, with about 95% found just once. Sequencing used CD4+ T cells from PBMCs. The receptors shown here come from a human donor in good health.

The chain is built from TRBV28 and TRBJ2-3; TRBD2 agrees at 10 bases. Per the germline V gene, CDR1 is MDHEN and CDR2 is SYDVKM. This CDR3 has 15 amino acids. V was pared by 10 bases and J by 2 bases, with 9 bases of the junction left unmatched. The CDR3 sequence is CAIQRGLASTDTQYF. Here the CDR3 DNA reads TGTGCCATCCAACGGGGACTAGCGTCCACAGATACGCAGTATTTT. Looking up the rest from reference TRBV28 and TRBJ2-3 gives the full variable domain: DVKVTQSSRYLVKRTGEKVFLECVQDMDHENMFWYRQDPGLGLRLIYFSYDVKMKEKGDIPEGYSVSREKKERFSLILESASTNQTSMYLCAIQRGLASTDTQYFGPGTRLTVL.

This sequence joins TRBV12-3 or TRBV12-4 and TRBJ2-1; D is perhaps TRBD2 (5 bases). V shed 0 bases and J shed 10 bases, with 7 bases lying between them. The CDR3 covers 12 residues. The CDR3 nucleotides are TGTGCCAGCAGTTTAGCTGGGAGCGAGCAGTTCTTC. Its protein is CASSLAGSEQFF.

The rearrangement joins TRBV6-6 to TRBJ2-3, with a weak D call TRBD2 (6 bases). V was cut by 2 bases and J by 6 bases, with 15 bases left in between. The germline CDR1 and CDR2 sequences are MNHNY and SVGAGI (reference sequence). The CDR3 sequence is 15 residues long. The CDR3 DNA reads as TGTGCCAGCAGTTACCACTCGACTAGTCAGGATACGCAGTATTTT. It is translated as CASSYHSTSQDTQYF.

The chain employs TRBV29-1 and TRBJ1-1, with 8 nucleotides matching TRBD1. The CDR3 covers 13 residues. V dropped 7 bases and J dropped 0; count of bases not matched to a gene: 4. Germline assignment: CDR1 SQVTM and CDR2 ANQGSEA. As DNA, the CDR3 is TGCAGCGGAATGGACAGGGTGAACACTGAAGCTTTCTTT. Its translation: CSGMDRVNTEAFF.

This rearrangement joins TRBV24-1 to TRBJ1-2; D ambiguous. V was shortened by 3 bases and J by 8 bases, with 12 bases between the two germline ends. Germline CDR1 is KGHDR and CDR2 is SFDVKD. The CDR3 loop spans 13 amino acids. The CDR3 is CATSDPVTPGYTF. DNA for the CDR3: TGTGCCACCAGTGATCCTGTTACCCCGGGCTACACCTTC.

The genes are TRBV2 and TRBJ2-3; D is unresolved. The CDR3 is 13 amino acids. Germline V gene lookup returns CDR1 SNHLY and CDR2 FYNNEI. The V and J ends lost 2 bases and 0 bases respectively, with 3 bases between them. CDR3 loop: CASSEKSTDTQYF. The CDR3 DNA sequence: TGTGCCAGCAGTGAAAAGAGCACAGATACGCAGTATTTT.

Written as DNA, the CDR3 is TGTGCCAGCAGTGACTCGAGAATTAAACAGGGTAATCAGCCCCAGCATTTT. Residues: CASSDSRIKQGNQPQHF. The chain carries TRBV6-4 and TRBJ1-5, with D possibly TRBD1 on 6 matching bases. V was cut by 0 bases and J by 4 bases, with 16 bases left in between. Germline lookup yields CDR1 MRHNA and CDR2 SNTAGT. There are 17 residues in the CDR3.

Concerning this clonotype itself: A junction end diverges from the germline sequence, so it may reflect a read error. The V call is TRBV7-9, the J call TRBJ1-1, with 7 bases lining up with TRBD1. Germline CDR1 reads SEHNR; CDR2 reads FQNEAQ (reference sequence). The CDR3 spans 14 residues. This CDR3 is CASSQQGGGTEVFF. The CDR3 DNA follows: TGTGCCAGCAGTCAACAGGGAGGGGGCACTGAAGTTTTCTTT. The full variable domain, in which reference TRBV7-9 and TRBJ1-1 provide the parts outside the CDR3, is DTGVSQNPRHKITKRGQNVTFRCDPISEHNRLYWYRQTLGQGPEFLTYFQNEAQLEKSRLLSDRFSAERPKGSFSTLEIQRTEQGDSAMYLCASSQQGGGTEVFFGQGTRLTVV.

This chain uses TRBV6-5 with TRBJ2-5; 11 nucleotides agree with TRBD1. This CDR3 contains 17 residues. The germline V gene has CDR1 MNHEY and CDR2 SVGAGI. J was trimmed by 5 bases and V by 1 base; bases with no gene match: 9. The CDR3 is CASSYYTGTGGLETQYF. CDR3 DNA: TGTGCCAGCAGTTACTATACCGGGACAGGGGGTCTGGAGACCCAGTACTTC.

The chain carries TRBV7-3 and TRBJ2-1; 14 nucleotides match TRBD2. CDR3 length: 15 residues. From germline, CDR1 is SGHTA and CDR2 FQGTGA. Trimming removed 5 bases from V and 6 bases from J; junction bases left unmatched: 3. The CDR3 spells CASSQTSGRGNEQFF. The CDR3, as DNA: TGTGCCAGCAGCCAGACTAGCGGGAGGGGCAATGAGCAGTTCTTC. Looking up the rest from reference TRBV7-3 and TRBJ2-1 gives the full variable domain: GAGVSQTPSNKVTEKGKYVELRCDPISGHTALYWYRQSLGQGPEFLIYFQGTGAADDSGLPNDRFFAVRPEGSVSTLKIQRTERGDSAVYLCASSQTSGRGNEQFFGPGTRLTVL.

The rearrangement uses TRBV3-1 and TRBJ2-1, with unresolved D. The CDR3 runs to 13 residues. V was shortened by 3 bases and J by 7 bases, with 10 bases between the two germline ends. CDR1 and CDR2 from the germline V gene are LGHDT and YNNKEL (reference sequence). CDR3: CASSQHGENEQFF. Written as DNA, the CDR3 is TGTGCCAGCAGCCAGCACGGAGAGAATGAGCAGTTCTTC.

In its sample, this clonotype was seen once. DNA for the CDR3: TGTGCCAGCAGCATTAGCGGGGTCTCCTACAATGAGCAGTTCTTC. It translates to CASSISGVSYNEQFF. The rearrangement joins TRBV7-2 to TRBJ2-1, with 8 bases matching TRBD2. The germline V gene has CDR1 SGHTA and CDR2 FQGNSA. This CDR3 has 15 amino acids. The V gene end was trimmed by 5 bases and the J gene end by 0 bases; junction bases not matched to a gene: 3.

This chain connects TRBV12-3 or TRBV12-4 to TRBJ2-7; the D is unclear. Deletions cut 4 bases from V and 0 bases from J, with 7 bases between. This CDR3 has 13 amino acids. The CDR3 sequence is CASSYWGSYEQYF. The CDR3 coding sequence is TGTGCCAGCAGTTACTGGGGCTCCTACGAGCAGTACTTC.

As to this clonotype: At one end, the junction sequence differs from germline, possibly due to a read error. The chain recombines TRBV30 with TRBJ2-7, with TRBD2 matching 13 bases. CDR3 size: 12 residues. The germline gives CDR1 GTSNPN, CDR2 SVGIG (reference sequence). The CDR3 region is CAEIVTSGRVSF. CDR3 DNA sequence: TGTGCCGAAATCGTCACTAGCGGGAGGGTCTCCTTC.

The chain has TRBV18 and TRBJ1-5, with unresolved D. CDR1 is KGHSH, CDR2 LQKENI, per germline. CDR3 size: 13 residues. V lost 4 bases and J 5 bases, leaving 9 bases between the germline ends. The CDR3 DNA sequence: TGTGCCAGCTCACTAACCACGGATCAGCCCCAGCATTTT. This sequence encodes CASSLTTDQPQHF.